This TCR beta chain was recovered during a study of control samples from healthy donors and cancer patients. TCRdb keeps only in-frame clones here, not all; method: immunoSEQ multiplex PCR. Among roughly 100,000 clones listed, roughly 91% were seen once. V lost 5 bases, J lost 3 bases, and 8 bases stayed unmatched. CDR1 is SGHTA, CDR2 FQGNSA, per germline. The CDR3 is made up of 15 amino acids. The receptor's source is a man in his sixties with lung cancer. The rearrangement joins TRBV7-2 to TRBJ1-2, with 8 bases matching TRBD1. Sequencing was done on a sample of PBMCs. The CDR3 spells CASSRRTGQDYGYTF. CDR3 sequence (DNA): TGTGCCAGCAGCCGTCGGACAGGGCAGGACTATGGCTACACCTTC.